The table lists the clone carrying this T cell receptor beta chain with many counts. Its antigen remains unidentified. With 0 bases clipped from V and 7 bases from J, the junction kept 4 bases outside the gene matches. This CDR3 contains 16 residues. From germline, CDR1 is ENHRY and CDR2 SYGVKD. The sample comes from a study of identical twins. Healthy Caucasians supplied all donations. Study-wide points: For out-of-frame beta sequences, excess twin sharing was weaker. Partial confounding of zero-insertion analyses by invariant MAIT and iNKT cells was possible.

TCRdb reprocessed the 5' RACE reads with MiXCR, giving one entry per CDR3 protein. The table shows roughly 710,000 distinct CDR3 sequences, with 5.5% to 6.5% occurring only once. The V call is TRBV10-3, the J call TRBJ2-1; TRBD2 agrees at 12 bases. This receptor was taken from a man in his late teens or twenties in good health. The sample was naive T cells sorted from blood. CDR3 residues: CAISESLTSGRNEQFF. The DNA for the CDR3 is TGTGCCATCAGTGAGTCGTTGACTAGCGGGAGAAATGAGCAGTTCTTC.